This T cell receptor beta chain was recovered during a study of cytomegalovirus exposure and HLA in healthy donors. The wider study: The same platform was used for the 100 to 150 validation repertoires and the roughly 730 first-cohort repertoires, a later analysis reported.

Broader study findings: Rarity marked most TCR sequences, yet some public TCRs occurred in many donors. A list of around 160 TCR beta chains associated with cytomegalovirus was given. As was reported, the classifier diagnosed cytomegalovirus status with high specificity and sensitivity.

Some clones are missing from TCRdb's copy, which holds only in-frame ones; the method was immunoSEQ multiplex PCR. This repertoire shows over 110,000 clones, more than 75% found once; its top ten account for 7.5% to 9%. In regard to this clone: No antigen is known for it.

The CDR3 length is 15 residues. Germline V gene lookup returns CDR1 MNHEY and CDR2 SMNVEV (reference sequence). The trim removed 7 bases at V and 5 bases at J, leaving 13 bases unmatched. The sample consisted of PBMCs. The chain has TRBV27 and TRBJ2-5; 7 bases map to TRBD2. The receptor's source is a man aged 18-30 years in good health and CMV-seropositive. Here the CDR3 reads CASTETTGGYETQYF. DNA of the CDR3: TGTGCCAGCACAGAAACCACGGGGGGTTATGAGACCCAGTACTTC.